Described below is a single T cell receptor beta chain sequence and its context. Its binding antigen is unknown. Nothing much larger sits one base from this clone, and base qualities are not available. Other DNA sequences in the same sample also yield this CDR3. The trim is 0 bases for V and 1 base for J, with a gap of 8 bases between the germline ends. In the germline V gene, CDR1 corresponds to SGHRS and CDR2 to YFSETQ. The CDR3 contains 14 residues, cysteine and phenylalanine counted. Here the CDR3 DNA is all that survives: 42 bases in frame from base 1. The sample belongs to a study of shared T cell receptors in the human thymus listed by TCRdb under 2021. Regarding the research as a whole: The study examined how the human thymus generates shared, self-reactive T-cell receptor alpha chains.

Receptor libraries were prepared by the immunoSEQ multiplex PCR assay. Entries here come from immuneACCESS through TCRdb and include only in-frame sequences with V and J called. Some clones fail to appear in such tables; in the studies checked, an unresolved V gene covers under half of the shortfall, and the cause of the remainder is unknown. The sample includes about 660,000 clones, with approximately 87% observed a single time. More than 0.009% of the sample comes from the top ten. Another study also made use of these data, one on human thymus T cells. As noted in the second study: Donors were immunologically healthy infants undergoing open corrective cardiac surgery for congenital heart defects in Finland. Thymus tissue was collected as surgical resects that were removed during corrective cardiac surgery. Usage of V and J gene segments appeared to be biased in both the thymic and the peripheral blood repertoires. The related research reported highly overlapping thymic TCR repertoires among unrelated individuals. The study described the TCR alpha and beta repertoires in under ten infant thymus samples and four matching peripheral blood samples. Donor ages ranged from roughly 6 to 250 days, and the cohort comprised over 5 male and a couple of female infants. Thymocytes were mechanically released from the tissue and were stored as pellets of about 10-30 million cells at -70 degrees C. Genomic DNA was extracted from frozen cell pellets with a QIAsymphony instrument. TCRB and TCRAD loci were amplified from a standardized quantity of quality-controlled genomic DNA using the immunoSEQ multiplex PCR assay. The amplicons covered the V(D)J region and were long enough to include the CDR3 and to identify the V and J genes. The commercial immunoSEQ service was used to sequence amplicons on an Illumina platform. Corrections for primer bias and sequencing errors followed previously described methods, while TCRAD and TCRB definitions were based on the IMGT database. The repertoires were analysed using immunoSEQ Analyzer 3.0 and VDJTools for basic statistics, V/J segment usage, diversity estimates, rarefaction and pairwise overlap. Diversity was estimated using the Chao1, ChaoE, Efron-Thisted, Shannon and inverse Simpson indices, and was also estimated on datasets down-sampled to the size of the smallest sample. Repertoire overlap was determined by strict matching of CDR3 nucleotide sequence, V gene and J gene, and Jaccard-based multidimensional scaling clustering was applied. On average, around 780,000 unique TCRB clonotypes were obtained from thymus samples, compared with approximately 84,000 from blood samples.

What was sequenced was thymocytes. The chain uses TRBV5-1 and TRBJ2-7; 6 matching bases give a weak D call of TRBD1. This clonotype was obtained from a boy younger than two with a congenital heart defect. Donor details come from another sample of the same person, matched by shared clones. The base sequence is TGCGCCAGCAGCTTGGGCAGGGGATCCTACGAGCAGTACTTC. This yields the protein CASSLGRGSYEQYF.